This entry concerns a single T cell receptor beta chain. This sample is drawn from a study of blood T cell repertoires in COVID-19. Across the study: Sources were T cells, B-cell-depleted T cells, or PBMCs; the material itself was cDNA or gDNA.

Method: immunoSEQ multiplex PCR; TCRdb's copy keeps in-frame clones and lacks some. Among fewer than 450,000 clones listed, around nine tenths were seen once. The CDR3 spans 16 residues. The V gene's germline CDR1 is SNHLY and CDR2 FYNNEI. J was trimmed by 0 bases and V by 5 bases; bases with no gene match: 5. Cohort 3 recovery required two negative PCRs, clearance, or symptom resolution. The chain combines TRBV2 with TRBJ2-3, with 10 nucleotides matching TRBD2. The TCR comes from a woman younger than 35 who had recovered from COVID-19. Sequencing used PBMCs or T cells enriched from blood (not recorded which). The CDR3 loop is CASSLAGAASTDTQYF. The CDR3 DNA follows: TGTGCCAGCAGTCTAGCGGGGGCTGCTAGCACAGATACGCAGTATTTT.